The 17 T cell receptor beta chains given below trace back to one sample, sequenced in a study of blood T cell repertoires in COVID-19 (dated by TCRdb to the early 2020s). Library generation was performed with the immunoSEQ multiplex PCR assay. TCRdb took this table from immuneACCESS and kept in-frame rearrangements with V and J called. Such tables lack part of the clones; where checked against another copy, unresolved V genes explain under half of the gap, and the rest is unexplained. The sample records a few hundred thousand clones, just under 90% of which are singletons. Of the sample, about 1.7% is held by the ten largest clones. Sequenced input: peripheral blood. These receptors were taken from a woman in her 30s with COVID-19, enrolled during active disease.

V gene TRBV20-1 combines with J gene TRBJ2-2, with D maybe TRBD1 (5 bases). Germline loops: CDR1 DFQATT, CDR2 SNEGSKA (reference sequence). V lost 3 bases and J lost 7, with 9 bases in between. This CDR3 is 12 amino acids long. CDR3 in amino acids: CSASRGSGELFF. In nucleotides, the CDR3 is TGCAGTGCTAGTAGGGGAAGCGGGGAGCTGTTTTTT.

In this sample, this clone turned up a few times. The V gene is TRBV4-1, the J gene TRBJ1-2, with 7 positions matching TRBD1. V trimming: 4 bases; J trimming: 5 bases; junction bases outside the gene matches: 4. Germline CDR1 and CDR2: MGHRA and YSYEKL. The length of the CDR3 is 13 residues. CDR3 in DNA: TGCGCCAGCAGCCCGGAGGGGGCGTATGGCTACACCTTC. This sequence encodes CASSPEGAYGYTF.

The gene calls are TRBV10-3 and TRBJ2-1; tentative D call: TRBD2 (5 bases). The germline V gene encodes CDR1 ENHRY and CDR2 SYGVKD. Trimming shortened V by 2 bases and J by 0 bases, and 14 bases separated the two germline ends. The CDR3 has 17 residues. The CDR3 DNA is TGTGCCATCAGTGAGGACTATACCTTCAGCTCCTACAATGAGCAGTTCTTC. Amino acids: CAISEDYTFSSYNEQFF.

This sequence joins TRBV13 and TRBJ1-6; D unclear. Looked up from germline, CDR1 is PRHDT and CDR2 is FYEKMQ (reference sequence). This CDR3 region has 15 residues. V was pared by 7 bases and J by 0 bases, with 10 bases between. The CDR3 sequence is CASTLTSSYNSPLHF. CDR3 DNA sequence: TGTGCCAGCACCCTCACGAGCTCCTATAATTCACCCCTCCACTTT.

This clone was seen more than once but under ten times. In DNA form, the CDR3 reads TGTGCCAGCAGCCCACGTTCAGGAAAAGTTAATTCACCCCTCCACTTT. As protein: CASSPRSGKVNSPLHF. This chain connects TRBV7-2 to TRBJ1-6; D unresolved. Germline assignment: CDR1 SGHTA and CDR2 FQGNSA. V was clipped by 5 bases and J by 6 bases, with 17 bases between them. The CDR3 has 16 amino acids.

V usage is TRBV21-1 and J usage is TRBJ1-2; the table names TRBD1, a call not compared with the DNA. TRBV21-1 is described as a pseudogene. CDR3 size: 14 residues. The CDR3 DNA reads as TGTGCCAGCAGCAAAGTGGGACAGGGTGATGGCTACACCTTC. As protein: CASSKVGQGDGYTF.

This clone turned up a few times. V is TRBV4-2 and J is TRBJ2-1; 12 nucleotides align to TRBD2. Per the germline V gene, CDR1 is LGHNA and CDR2 is YNFKEQ. V lost 2 bases to trimming and J lost 10 bases; unmatched junction nucleotides: 6. The CDR3 consists of 15 residues. CDR3 DNA: TGTGCCAGCAGCCAATTTCTAGCGGGGGGGGTGGAGCAGTTCTTC. Translated, it gives CASSQFLAGGVEQFF.

This clone rates as medium-sized (0.01 to 0.1%). The V and J genes are TRBV6-4 and TRBJ2-3, with 14 bases identical to TRBD2. This CDR3 is 16 amino acids long. CDR1 and CDR2 from the germline V gene are MRHNA and SNTAGT. The J segment lost 4 bases and the V segment lost 0 bases, leaving 0 bases of the junction unmatched. The CDR3 spells CASSDSTSGGADTQYF. Here the CDR3 DNA reads TGTGCCAGCAGTGACTCGACTAGCGGGGGGGCAGATACGCAGTATTTT.

V and J are TRBV24-1 and TRBJ2-2, with 7 bases identical to TRBD1. Germline CDR1 and CDR2: KGHDR and SFDVKD. The junction had 3 bases not matched to a gene; V was cut back by 5 bases and J by 7 bases. CDR3 length: 13 residues. In nucleotides, the CDR3 is TGTGCCACCAGTGTCCAGGGGGTCGGGGAGCTGTTTTTT. Translation: CATSVQGVGELFF.

The chain is built from TRBV28 and TRBJ1-5, with a weak D call TRBD1 (6 bases). Germline values: CDR1 MDHEN, CDR2 SYDVKM. This CDR3 spans 14 amino acids. Trimming took 2 bases from V and 7 from J, leaving 12 bases between them. The CDR3 loop is CASSLEDRGQPQHF. In DNA form, the CDR3 reads TGTGCCAGCAGTTTAGAGGACAGAGGGCAGCCCCAGCATTTT.

The chain employs TRBV7-2 and TRBJ2-1; 12 nucleotides align to TRBD2. Germline trimming cut 11 bases from V and 9 bases from J; bases unmatched to any gene: 11. The CDR3 has 14 amino acids. Germline-derived CDR1 and CDR2 are SGHTA and FQGNSA. The CDR3 region has the DNA TGTGCCTGCAAAGCGACTAGCGGGGGAAGTGAGCAGTTCTTC. It yields the protein CACKATSGGSEQFF.

This rearrangement joins TRBV5-8 to TRBJ1-2, with D possibly matching TRBD1 (6 bases). The CDR3 sequence is 14 residues long. The germline CDR1 and CDR2 sequences are SGHTS and YDEGEE. V lost 4 bases and J 4 bases, leaving 14 bases between the germline ends. CDR3 protein: CASSPTGFFYGYTF. CDR3 DNA: TGTGCCAGCAGCCCTACAGGGTTTTTCTATGGCTACACCTTC. The entire variable domain, with the rest obtained from reference TRBV5-8 and TRBJ1-2, is as follows: EAGVTQSPTHLIKTRGQQATLRCSPISGHTSVYWYQQALGLGLQFLLWYDEGEERNRGNFPPRFSGRQFPNYSSELNVNALELEDSALYLCASSPTGFFYGYTFGSGTRLTVV.

The rearrangement joins TRBV2 to TRBJ1-2; D might be TRBD1 (6 bases). V lost 11 bases to trimming and J lost 8 bases, with 21 bases between them. CDR3 length equals 13 residues. Germline assignment: CDR1 SNHLY and CDR2 FYNNEI. The CDR3 DNA sequence: TGTGCCGGGGGCCTCGGACCCTTGGGAGGCTACACCTTC. This encodes CAGGLGPLGGYTF. Full variable domain (rest looked up from reference TRBV2 and TRBJ1-2): EPEVTQTPSHQVTQMGQEVILRCVPISNHLYFYWYRQILGQKVEFLVSFYNNEISEKSEIFDDQFSVERPDGSNFTLKIRSTKLEDSAMYFCAGGLGPLGGYTFGSGTRLTVV.

J is TRBJ2-1 and V is TRBV27; possible D gene TRBD2, 5 bases. With 10 bases removed from V and 0 bases from J, the gap between germline ends came to 13 bases. The CDR3 is 14 residues long. Looked up from germline, CDR1 is MNHEY and CDR2 is SMNVEV (reference sequence). As DNA, the CDR3 is TGTGCCACCAATAAGCGGAGCTCCTACAATGAGCAGTTCTTC. Residues: CATNKRSSYNEQFF.

The chain employs TRBV10-2 and TRBJ1-6; maybe TRBD1 (6 bases). The CDR3 loop spans 15 amino acids. V gave up 5 bases and J gave up 1 base, with 9 bases separating them. Germline CDR1 is WSHSY and CDR2 is SAAADI. Here the CDR3 DNA reads TGCGCCAGCAGTTTCCAGGGGTCCTATAATTCACCCCTCCACTTT. Encoded protein: CASSFQGSYNSPLHF.

The rearrangement uses TRBV11-2 and TRBJ1-2; a possible D gene is TRBD1 (6 bases). This CDR3 comprises 14 residues. Per germline, CDR1 SGHAT and CDR2 FQNNGV. The germline V and J ends were trimmed by 5 bases and 8 bases, with 18 bases remaining between them. The CDR3 DNA is TGTGCCAGCAGCCCGGCCTTCCGGCAGGGGGGCTACACCTTC. Translated: CASSPAFRQGGYTF.

This rearrangement joins TRBV27 to TRBJ2-2; TRBD2 matches at 8 bases. V lost 3 bases and J lost 1; bases outside the gene matches: 1. CDR3 length equals 15 residues. Germline V lookup: CDR1 MNHEY, CDR2 SMNVEV (reference sequence). CDR3 amino acids: CASSLAGGNTGELFF. The DNA for the CDR3 is TGTGCCAGCAGTTTGGCGGGGGGGAACACCGGGGAGCTGTTTTTT.